These 4 T cell receptor beta chains were sequenced from one sample in a study of shared clonotypes between healthy human individuals. Profiled with immunoSEQ multiplex PCR; TCRdb holds only in-frame clones, not every one. Altogether millions of clones are present, about 92% being singletons, with the ten largest covering 0.39%. Sequenced material: naive CD4+ T cells from PBMCs. Subset of the sample: CD45RA+ positively selected. The receptors come from a man younger than 30 in good health. Some clones in this sample may be carry-over from other donors' samples.

V is TRBV4-1 and J is TRBJ2-2, with D uncertain. The CDR3 consists of 12 residues. Trimming stripped 4 bases from V and 7 bases from J, with 7 bases between. CDR1 MGHRA and CDR2 YSYEKL come from the germline V gene. The CDR3 spells CASSPSNGELFF. Written as DNA, the CDR3 is TGCGCCAGCAGCCCCAGCAACGGGGAGCTGTTTTTT.

The rearrangement uses TRBV6-4 and TRBJ1-1; the D is unclear. V dropped 5 bases and J dropped 2 bases, with 9 bases sitting between them. This CDR3 has 13 residues. CDR1 is MRHNA and CDR2 is SNTAGT in the germline V gene. CDR3 DNA: TGTGCCAGCAGTTTGGATGGAAACACTGAAGCTTTCTTT. Its translation is CASSLDGNTEAFF.

V gene TRBV2 combines with J gene TRBJ1-5, with D perhaps matching TRBD1 (6 bases). The germline CDR1 and CDR2 sequences are SNHLY and FYNNEI. With 4 bases removed from V and 9 bases from J, the gap between germline ends came to 19 bases. The CDR3 is 15 amino acids. The CDR3: CASSATQGAVLPQHF. The CDR3 DNA reads TGTGCCAGCAGTGCTACACAGGGTGCCGTCTTGCCCCAGCATTTT.

In this sample, this clone turned up a few times. This chain links TRBV5-5 with TRBJ2-7; TRBD1 matches at 8 bases. Germline values: CDR1 SGHKS, CDR2 YYEKEE (reference sequence). Germline trimming cut 4 bases from V and 9 bases from J; bases unmatched to any gene: 9. The CDR3 is made up of 13 amino acids. The CDR3 loop reads CASSEYPGGRQYF. CDR3 DNA: TGTGCCAGCAGCGAGTACCCAGGGGGCCGGCAGTACTTC.